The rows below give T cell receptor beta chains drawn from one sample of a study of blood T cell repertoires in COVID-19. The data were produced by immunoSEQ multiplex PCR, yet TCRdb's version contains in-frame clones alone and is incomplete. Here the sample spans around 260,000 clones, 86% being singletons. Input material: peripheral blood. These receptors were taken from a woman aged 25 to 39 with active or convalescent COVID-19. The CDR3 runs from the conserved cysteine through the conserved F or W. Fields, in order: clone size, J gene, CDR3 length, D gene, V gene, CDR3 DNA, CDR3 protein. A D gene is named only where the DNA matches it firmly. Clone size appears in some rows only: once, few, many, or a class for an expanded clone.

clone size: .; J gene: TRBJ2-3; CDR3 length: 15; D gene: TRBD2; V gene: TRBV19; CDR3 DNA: TGTGCCAGTAACCCTGGCGGGGGGACCCCGAATACGCAGTATTTT; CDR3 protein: CASNPGGGTPNTQYF
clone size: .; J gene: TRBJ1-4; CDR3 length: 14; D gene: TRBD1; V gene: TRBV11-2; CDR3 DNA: TGTGCCAGCAGCAGGACAGGGATAAGTGAAAAACTGTTTTTT; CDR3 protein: CASSRTGISEKLFF
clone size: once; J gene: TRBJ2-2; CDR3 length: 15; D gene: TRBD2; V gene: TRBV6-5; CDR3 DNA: TGTGCCAGCAGGGGGACTAGCGGGGCTACCGGGGAGCTGTTTTTT; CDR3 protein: CASRGTSGATGELFF
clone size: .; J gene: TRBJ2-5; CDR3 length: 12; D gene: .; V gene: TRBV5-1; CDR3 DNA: TGCGCCAGCGCCAGGGACCAAGAGACCCAGTACTTC; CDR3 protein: CASARDQETQYF
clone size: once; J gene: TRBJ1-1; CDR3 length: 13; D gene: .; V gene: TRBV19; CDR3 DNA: TGTGCCAGTAACAGGGTTCCAAACACTAAAGCTTTCTTT; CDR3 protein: CASNRVPNTKAFF
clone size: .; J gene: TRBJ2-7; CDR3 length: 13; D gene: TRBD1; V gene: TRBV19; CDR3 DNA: TGTGCCAGTAGTCCGCAGGGGGCCAACGAGCAGTACTTC; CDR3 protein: CASSPQGANEQYF
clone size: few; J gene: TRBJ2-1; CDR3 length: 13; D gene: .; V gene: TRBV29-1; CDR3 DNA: TGCAGCGTTGAAGTTGGGGCCCGCAATGAGCAGTTCTTC; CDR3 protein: CSVEVGARNEQFF
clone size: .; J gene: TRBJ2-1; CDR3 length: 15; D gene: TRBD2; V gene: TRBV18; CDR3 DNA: TGTGCCAGCTCACAAAGCGGGGGGGTCTACAATGAGCAGTTCTTC; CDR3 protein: CASSQSGGVYNEQFF
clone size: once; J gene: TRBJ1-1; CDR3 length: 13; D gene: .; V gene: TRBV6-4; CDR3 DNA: TGTGCCAGCAGTCCCAGGGCGAACACTGAAGCTTTCTTT; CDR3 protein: CASSPRANTEAFF
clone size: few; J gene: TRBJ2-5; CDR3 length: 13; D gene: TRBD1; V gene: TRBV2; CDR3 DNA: TGTGCCAGCAGTGGGGACAGCCAAGAGACCCAGTACTTC; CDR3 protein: CASSGDSQETQYF
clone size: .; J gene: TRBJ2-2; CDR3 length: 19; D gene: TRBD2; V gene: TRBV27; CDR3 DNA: TGTGCCAGCAGTTTAAGGCTTAGCGGGGGGACCCTAAACACCGGGGAGCTGTTTTTT; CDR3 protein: CASSLRLSGGTLNTGELFF
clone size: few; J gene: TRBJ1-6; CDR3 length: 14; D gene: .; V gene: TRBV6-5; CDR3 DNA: TGTGCCAGCAGCCCCGGACTGAATAATTCACCCCTCCACTTT; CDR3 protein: CASSPGLNNSPLHF
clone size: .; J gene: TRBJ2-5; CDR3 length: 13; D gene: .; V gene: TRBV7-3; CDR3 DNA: TGTGCCAGCAGCTCGGTCAGGGGAGAGACCCAGTACTTC; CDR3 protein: CASSSVRGETQYF
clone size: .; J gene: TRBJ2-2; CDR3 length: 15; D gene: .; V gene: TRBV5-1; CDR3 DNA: TGCGCCAGCAGCTTGCAGCCGGGTGACACCGGGGAGCTGTTTTTT; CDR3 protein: CASSLQPGDTGELFF
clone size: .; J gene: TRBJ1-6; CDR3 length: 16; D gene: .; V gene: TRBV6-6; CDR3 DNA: TGTGCCAGCAGTCGAATTATAGGGGTCTACAATTCACCCCTCCACTTT; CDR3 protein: CASSRIIGVYNSPLHF
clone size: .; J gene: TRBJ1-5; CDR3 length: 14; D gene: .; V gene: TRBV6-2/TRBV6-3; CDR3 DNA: TGTGCCAGCAGTTTTCCGGGAATCAATCAGCCCCAGCATTTT; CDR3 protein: CASSFPGINQPQHF
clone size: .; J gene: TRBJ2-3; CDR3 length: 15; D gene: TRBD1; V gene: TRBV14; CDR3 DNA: TGTGCCAGCAGCCCCGGACAGGGGCGCACAGATACGCAGTATTTT; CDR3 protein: CASSPGQGRTDTQYF
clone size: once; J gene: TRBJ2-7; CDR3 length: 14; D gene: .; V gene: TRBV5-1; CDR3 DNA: TGCGCCAGCAGCTTTACAGTATTCTCCTACGAGCAGTACTTC; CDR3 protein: CASSFTVFSYEQYF
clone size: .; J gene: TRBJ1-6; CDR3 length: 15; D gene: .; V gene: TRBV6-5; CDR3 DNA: TGTGCCAGCAGTTACCTTACAGATCTTCCTTCACCCCTCCACTTT; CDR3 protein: CASSYLTDLPSPLHF
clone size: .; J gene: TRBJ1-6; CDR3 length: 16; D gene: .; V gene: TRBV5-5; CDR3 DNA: TGTGCCAGCAGCTTGGCCCCTAGCCCTTTAAATTCACCCCTCCACTTT; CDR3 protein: CASSLAPSPLNSPLHF
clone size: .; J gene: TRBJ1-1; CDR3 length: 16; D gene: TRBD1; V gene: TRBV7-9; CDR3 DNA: TGTGCCAGCAGCTTAGTATATGGGACAGCCAACACTGAAGCTTTCTTT; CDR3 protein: CASSLVYGTANTEAFF
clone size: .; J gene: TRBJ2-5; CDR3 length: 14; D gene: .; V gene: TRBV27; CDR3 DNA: TGTGCCAGCAGTTTAAGGGGCCGGTGGGAGACCCAGTACTTC; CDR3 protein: CASSLRGRWETQYF